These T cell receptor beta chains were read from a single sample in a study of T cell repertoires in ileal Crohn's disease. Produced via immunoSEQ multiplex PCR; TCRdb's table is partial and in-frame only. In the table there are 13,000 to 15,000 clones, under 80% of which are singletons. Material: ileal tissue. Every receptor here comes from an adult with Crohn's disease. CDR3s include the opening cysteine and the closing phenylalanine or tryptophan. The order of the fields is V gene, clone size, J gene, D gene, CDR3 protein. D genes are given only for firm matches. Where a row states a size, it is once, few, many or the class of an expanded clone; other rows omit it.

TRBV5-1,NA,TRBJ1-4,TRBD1,CASSQYRDSDEKLFF
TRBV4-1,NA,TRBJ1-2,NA,CASSQGAEDYGYTF
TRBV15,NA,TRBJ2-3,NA,CATSRGDGDTDTQYF
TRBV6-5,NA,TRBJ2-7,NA,CASSYNPEGGQYF
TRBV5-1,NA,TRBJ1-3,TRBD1,CASSPGTGISGNTIYF
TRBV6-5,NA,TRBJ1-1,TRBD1,CASRTGTGGAEAFF
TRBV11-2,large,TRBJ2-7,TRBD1,CASSSDSRDSVAYEQYF
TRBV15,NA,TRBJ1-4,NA,CATSMVEASEKLFF
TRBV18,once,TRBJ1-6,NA,CASSPVGTQNSPLHF
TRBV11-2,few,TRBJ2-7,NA,CASSLERGNGNEQYF
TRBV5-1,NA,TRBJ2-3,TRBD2,CASSWISGGLTDTQYF
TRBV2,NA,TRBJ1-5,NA,CASSPRGEQPQHF
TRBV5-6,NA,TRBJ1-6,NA,CASSLLGSRVGNSPLHF
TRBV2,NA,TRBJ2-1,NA,CASSPPDSPDYNEQFF
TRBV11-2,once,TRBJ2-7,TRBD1,CASSLTGDDEQYF
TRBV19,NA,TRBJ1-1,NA,CASSPPGWNTEAFF
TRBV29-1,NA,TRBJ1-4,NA,CSVVTRVGEKLFF
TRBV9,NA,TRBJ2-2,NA,CASSATGVENTGELFF
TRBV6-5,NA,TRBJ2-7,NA,CASTRAHEQYF
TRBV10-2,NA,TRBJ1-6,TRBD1,CASSADRGFYNSPLHF
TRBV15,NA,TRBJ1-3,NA,CATSRENRYLPGNTIYF
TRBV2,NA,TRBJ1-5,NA,CASSEGRQVGQPQHF
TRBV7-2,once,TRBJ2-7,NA,CASSSRTAPDPYEQYF
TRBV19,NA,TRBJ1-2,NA,CASTPDRSGYTF
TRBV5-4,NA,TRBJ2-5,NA,CASSLGGGEETQYF
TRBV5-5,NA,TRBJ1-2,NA,CASSLERANYGYTF
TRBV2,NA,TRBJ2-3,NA,CASSEGEAERSTDTQYF
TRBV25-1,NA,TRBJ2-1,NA,CASTPDRDFPYNEQFF
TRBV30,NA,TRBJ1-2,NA,CAWSVLGRNYGYTF
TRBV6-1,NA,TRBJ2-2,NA,CATLGTGAGELFF
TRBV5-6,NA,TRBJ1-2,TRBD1,CASSLFGTGDNQQNGYTF
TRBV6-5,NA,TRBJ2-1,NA,CASSLGGSPYNEQFF
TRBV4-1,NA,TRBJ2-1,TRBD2,CASSQGEGIGLAVDEQFF
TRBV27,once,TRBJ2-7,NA,CASSLRPGSYEQYF
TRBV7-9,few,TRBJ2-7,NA,CASSLSGYEQYF
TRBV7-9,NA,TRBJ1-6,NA,CASSSGDRNSPLHF
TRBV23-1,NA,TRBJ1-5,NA,CASSPSHQPQHF
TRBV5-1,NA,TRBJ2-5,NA,CASSSGGGEIGETQYF
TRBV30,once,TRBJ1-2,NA,CAWSVLGFGNYGYTF
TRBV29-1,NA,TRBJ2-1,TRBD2,CSVEGASGGHESVLDEQFF
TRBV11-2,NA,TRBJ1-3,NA,CASSLDRRNTIYF
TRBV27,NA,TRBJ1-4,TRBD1,CASTRTSRTGNGEKLFF
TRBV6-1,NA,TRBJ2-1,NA,CASSEYGGNEQFF
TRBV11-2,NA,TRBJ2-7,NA,CASSLSGAGNEQYF
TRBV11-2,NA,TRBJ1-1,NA,CASSLAVSQANTEAFF
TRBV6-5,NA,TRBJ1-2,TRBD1,CASSYQPGTGGYGYTF
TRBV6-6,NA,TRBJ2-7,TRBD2,CASSRTRLAGGHEQYF
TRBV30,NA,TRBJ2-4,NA,CAWSHGLQNIQYF
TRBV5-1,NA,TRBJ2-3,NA,CASSLRGFSTDTQYF
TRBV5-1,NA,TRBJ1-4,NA,CASSSGTRLEKLFF
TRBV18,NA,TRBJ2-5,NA,CASSPRKETQYF
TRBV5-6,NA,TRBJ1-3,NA,CASSLTVRSSGNTIYF
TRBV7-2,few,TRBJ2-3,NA,CASSYSGGTDTQYF
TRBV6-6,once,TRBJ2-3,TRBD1,CASGLDRGVGTDTQYF